This TCR beta chain was identified during a study of tumor-infiltrating lymphocytes in localized non-small cell lung cancer. Regarding the study as a whole: Different pieces of the same tissue were used for each assay. TCR sequencing covered a subset of patients with enough tissue. T-cell fraction did not differ between immunotypes IM1 and IM2. TCRbeta sequencing showed higher T cell infiltration in tumors than uninvolved lung.

TCRdb's table, derived via immunoSEQ multiplex PCR, lists solely in-frame clones and lacks some. This repertoire shows about 6,400 clones, over 60% found once; its top ten account for about 15%. The CDR3 has 11 amino acids. Germline CDR1 and CDR2: MNHNS and SASEGT. Details on this clone: What it binds is unknown. At one of its ends the junction is not consistent with the germline gene, which may arise from a read error.

The sample was uninvolved lung tissue not adjacent to the tumor. This chain joins TRBV6-1 and TRBJ2-7; D uncertain. The TCR sequence derives from a human donor with non-small cell lung cancer. CDR3 loop: CAISESHEQYF. CDR3 sequence (DNA): TGTGCCATCAGTGAGTCGCACGAGCAGTACTTC.